The clone carrying this T cell receptor beta chain has a single count. Sequencing was performed with immunoSEQ multiplex PCR; in TCRdb, only in-frame clones are kept and a portion is missing. The data contain some 1,900,000 clones, over 85% of them singletons. This sample was taken from a study of shared clonotypes between healthy human individuals. This CDR3 is built from 13 residues. Germline CDR1 reads GTSNPN; CDR2 reads SVGIG (reference sequence). Trimming took 8 bases from V and 2 from J; bases not matched to a gene: 6. Positively selected for CCR7, the CD45RO-negative cells used as naive CD8 cells excluded terminally differentiated effector memory CD45RA+ cells.

The clonotype originates from a man aged 18 to 29 in good health. The V and J genes are TRBV30 and TRBJ2-7, with 10 bases matching TRBD1. Input material: naive CD8+ T cells sorted from blood. The DNA of the CDR3 is TGTGCCACCCGGACAGGGGGTACCTACGAGCAGTACTTC. Translation gives CATRTGGTYEQYF.